This TCR beta chain was documented in a study of human T cells and chemical hapten exposure. Study-level information: There were weekly diphenylcyclopropenone doses to the scalp for patients throughout the approximately 24-week study.

This clonotype has at least ten counts. Time point indicated: pre-sensitization, week 0. The treatment here: therapeutic diphenylcyclopropenone sensitization with weekly scalp DPC. People who gave samples had alopecia, were 18 to 70 years old, and were suitable for DPC. Original analysis: A typical sample had some 96,000 TCRs, with about 23,224 to 750,000 overall. MiXCR, applied by TCRdb to the RACE reads, yields one record per CDR3 protein. Here the V and J calls rest on TCRdb's processing, not on the authors' analysis. The table shows about 98,000 distinct CDR3 sequences, with roughly a tenth occurring only once. Looked up from germline, CDR1 is SNHLY and CDR2 is FYNNEI. V shed 6 bases, J shed 7 bases, and the junction held 9 bases outside the gene matches. This CDR3 comprises 14 residues.

The material sequenced was whole blood, taken in connection with sensitization to the hapten diphenylcyclopropenone (DPC). This chain uses TRBV2 with TRBJ1-5; 7 positions match TRBD1. The receptor was isolated from a woman in her fifties or sixties with alopecia areata. Some clones in this sample may be carry-over from other donors' samples. The CDR3: CASRRDSRMQPQHF. CDR3 nucleotides: TGTGCCAGCAGAAGGGACAGCCGAATGCAGCCCCAGCATTTT.